The 26 T cell receptor beta chains in this list originate from one sample, sequenced in a study of blood T cell repertoires in COVID-19. Assay: immunoSEQ multiplex PCR; the TCRdb copy retains only in-frame clones and omits some. Of approximately 150,000 clones listed, around 80% are singletons. Sample: peripheral blood. Receptors originate from a man in his sixties with active or convalescent COVID-19.

J is TRBJ1-5 and V is TRBV15, with D perhaps matching TRBD1 (5 bases). Germline CDR1 LNHNV, CDR2 YYDKDF (reference sequence). V shed 1 base and J shed 7 bases, with 11 bases lying between them. This CDR3 spans 14 amino acids. The CDR3 here is CATSRVGGGQPQHF. The CDR3 nucleotides are TGTGCCACCAGCAGAGTCGGGGGTGGACAGCCCCAGCATTTT.

The CDR3 region is CASIRGGINTGELFF. In nucleotides, the CDR3 is TGTGCCAGTATCCGAGGAGGGATTAACACCGGGGAGCTGTTTTTT. V is TRBV19 and J is TRBJ2-2; possibly TRBD2 for D (6 bases). CDR3 size: 15 residues. In germline, CDR1 is LNHDA, CDR2 SQIVND (reference sequence). Trimming stripped 7 bases from V and 2 bases from J, with 14 bases between.

The rearrangement links TRBV18 to TRBJ1-3; a possible D gene is TRBD1 (5 bases). The V gene lost 6 bases and the J gene lost 5 bases, with 20 bases spanning the gap. Germline CDR1 and CDR2: KGHSH and LQKENI. This CDR3 comprises 16 residues. CDR3 in amino acids: CASSLSGQGERNTIYF. For the CDR3, the DNA is TGTGCCAGCTCGCTTTCCGGGCAGGGTGAAAGAAACACCATATATTTT.

J is TRBJ1-2 and V is TRBV6-5; TRBD1 is a possible D gene (6 bases). CDR1 and CDR2 (germline): MNHEY, SVGAGI. V lost 2 bases to trimming and J lost 4 bases, with 14 bases between them. The CDR3 length is 15 residues. The CDR3 loop reads CASSYRQGTLYGYTF. The DNA for the CDR3 is TGTGCCAGCAGTTACCGGCAGGGGACCCTCTATGGCTACACCTTC.

The V call is TRBV27, the J call TRBJ2-3, with D maybe TRBD2 (6 bases). The germline V and J ends were trimmed by 6 bases and 4 bases, with 20 bases remaining between them. Germline values: CDR1 MNHEY, CDR2 SMNVEV (reference sequence). CDR3 length: 16 residues. The CDR3 loop reads CASSLLGREGSDTQYF. The CDR3 DNA sequence: TGTGCCAGCAGCCTCCTCGGGCGGGAAGGCTCAGATACGCAGTATTTT.

This clone has a handful of counts. The chain has TRBV15 and TRBJ1-5; the D gene is possibly TRBD1 (6 bases). The CDR3 totals 15 residues. Trimming pared 0 bases from V and 6 bases from J, leaving 12 bases between. Germline CDR1 LNHNV, CDR2 YYDKDF (reference sequence). DNA of the CDR3: TGTGCCACCAGCAGAGATAGGGGGGGGTTTCAGCCCCAGCATTTT. Translated, it gives CATSRDRGGFQPQHF.

The chain combines TRBV19 with TRBJ1-5, with TRBD1 matching over 10 bases. Germline CDR1 reads LNHDA; CDR2 reads SQIVND (reference sequence). This CDR3 comprises 18 residues. V lost 4 bases and J lost 1; bases outside the gene matches: 10. The CDR3 loop is CASSNPGQGVGSNQPQHF. CDR3 nucleotide sequence: TGTGCCAGTAGTAACCCTGGACAGGGGGTCGGGAGCAATCAGCCCCAGCATTTT. Based on the CDR3 plus reference TRBV19 and TRBJ1-5, the full variable domain is DGGITQSPKYLFRKEGQNVTLSCEQNLNHDAMYWYRQDPGQGLRLIYYSQIVNDFQKGDIAEGYSVSREKKESFPLTVTSAQKNPTAFYLCASSNPGQGVGSNQPQHFGDGTRLSIL.

This clone was seen a handful of times. The gene calls are TRBV4-3 and TRBJ1-6; no clear D. Between the trimmed V and J ends, which lost 0 bases and 7 bases, there was a span of 10 bases. The V gene's germline CDR1 is LGHNA and CDR2 YSLEER. This CDR3 comprises 15 residues. As DNA, the CDR3 is TGCGCCAGCAGCCAAGACAATAGAGGCAATTCACCCCTCCACTTT. Its protein product is CASSQDNRGNSPLHF.

This clone showed up just a few times. V is TRBV7-2 and J is TRBJ1-2; a possible D gene is TRBD1 (6 bases). V lost 2 bases to trimming and J lost 2 bases, with 18 bases between them. CDR3 length equals 17 residues. Germline values: CDR1 SGHTA, CDR2 FQGNSA. In nucleotides, the CDR3 is TGTGCCAGCAGCTTACGAGGACAGAGCCCAATGAACTATGGCTACACCTTC. It encodes CASSLRGQSPMNYGYTF.

The chain joins TRBV6-5 to TRBJ1-2; D not resolved. The germline V gene encodes CDR1 MNHEY and CDR2 SVGAGI. Trimming cost V 6 bases and J 6 bases, with 14 bases left between them. The CDR3 spans 13 residues. CDR3 coding DNA: TGTGCCAGCAGCTTCATGCCGGGTGATGGCTACACCTTC. Amino acid sequence: CASSFMPGDGYTF.

The V gene is TRBV3-1 (or the pseudogene TRBV3-2), the J gene TRBJ2-7; 9 nucleotides align to TRBD1. CDR3 length: 14 residues. Looked up from germline, CDR1 is LGHDT and CDR2 is YNNKEL (reference sequence). Germline trimming cut 4 bases from V and 0 bases from J; bases unmatched to any gene: 1. CDR3 bases: TGTGCCAGCAGCCGGGGACAGGGCTCCTACGAGCAGTACTTC. Amino acids: CASSRGQGSYEQYF.

The rearrangement links TRBV18 to TRBJ1-1; D is uncertain. The CDR3 consists of 14 residues. Germline V gene lookup returns CDR1 KGHSH and CDR2 LQKENI. Between the trimmed V and J ends, which lost 6 bases and 6 bases, there was a span of 17 bases. CDR3 coding DNA: TGTGCCAGCTCTCCAATGGGTCCGGACTCTGAAGCTTTCTTT. Encoded protein: CASSPMGPDSEAFF.

The rearrangement joins TRBV18 to TRBJ1-5; 7 positions match TRBD1. CDR3 length: 14 amino acids. Germline CDR1 reads KGHSH; CDR2 reads LQKENI. The J segment lost 2 bases and the V segment lost 6 bases, leaving 4 bases of the junction unmatched. CDR3 in DNA: TGTGCCAGCTCGCCGGGACAGCGCAATCAGCCCCAGCATTTT. Protein: CASSPGQRNQPQHF. The whole variable domain, filled in from reference TRBV18 and TRBJ1-5, reads NAGVMQNPRHLVRRRGQEARLRCSPMKGHSHVYWYRQLPEEGLKFMVYLQKENIIDESGMPKERFSAEFPKEGPSILRIQQVVRGDSAAYFCASSPGQRNQPQHFGDGTRLSIL.

The genes are TRBV6-5 and TRBJ2-1, with 8 positions matching TRBD2. From germline, CDR1 is MNHEY and CDR2 SVGAGI. The trim removed 6 bases at V and 11 bases at J, leaving 9 bases unmatched. The CDR3 runs 13 residues. This CDR3 reads CASRKGLAGQQFF. The CDR3 DNA reads as TGTGCCAGCAGAAAGGGGCTAGCGGGCCAGCAGTTCTTC.

V gene TRBV5-4 combines with J gene TRBJ1-2; no firm D call. The CDR3 spans 12 residues. The V gene lost 1 base and the J gene lost 8 bases, with 9 bases spanning the gap. Germline V gene data show CDR1 as SGHNT and CDR2 as YYREEE (reference sequence). CDR3 DNA sequence: TGTGCCAGCAGCTTGCAGGATGGGGGCTACACCTTC. Its translation: CASSLQDGGYTF.

The chain links TRBV5-1 to TRBJ1-6; D possibly corresponds to TRBD1 (5 bases). V was shortened by 1 base and J by 7 bases, with 12 bases between the two germline ends. Germline CDR1 SGHRS, CDR2 YFSETQ. This CDR3 has 15 residues. The CDR3 region has the DNA TGCGCCAGCAGCTTGAGTACAGGTGGGAATTCACCCCTCCACTTT. This encodes CASSLSTGGNSPLHF.

J is TRBJ2-5 and V is TRBV7-8; TRBD2 agrees at 9 bases. Germline loops: CDR1 SGHVS, CDR2 FQNEAQ. This CDR3 has 16 amino acids. The J segment lost 2 bases and the V segment lost 3 bases, leaving 7 bases of the junction unmatched. In DNA form, the CDR3 reads TGTGCCAGCAGCTTTGGTACTAGCGGGTATCAAGAGACCCAGTACTTC. Its protein product is CASSFGTSGYQETQYF.

The chain is built from TRBV2 and TRBJ2-1; 7 bases line up with TRBD1. J was trimmed by 2 bases and V by 3 bases; bases with no gene match: 4. In germline, CDR1 is SNHLY, CDR2 FYNNEI. This CDR3 is built from 15 residues. The CDR3 here is CASSDHRGPYNEQFF. For the CDR3, the DNA is TGTGCCAGCAGTGACCACAGGGGTCCCTACAATGAGCAGTTCTTC.

This chain links TRBV7-2 with TRBJ1-1; D gene ambiguous. Germline V gene sequence: CDR1 SGHTA, CDR2 FQGNSA. The CDR3 runs to 14 residues. Trimming pared 4 bases from V and 1 base from J, leaving 10 bases between. CDR3 nucleotide sequence: TGTGCCAGCAGCTCCGGAGGCAGGAACACTGAAGCTTTCTTT. Its translation: CASSSGGRNTEAFF.

The rearrangement joins TRBV28 to TRBJ1-6; D is perhaps TRBD1 (5 bases). The CDR3 is 13 residues long. Germline-derived CDR1 and CDR2 are MDHEN and SYDVKM. V was clipped by 5 bases and J by 6 bases, with 8 bases between them. The CDR3 bases are TGTGCCAGCAGTAGGGACTCTAATTCACCCCTCCACTTT. Amino acid sequence: CASSRDSNSPLHF. Full variable domain (outside the CDR3, taken from reference TRBV28 and TRBJ1-6): DVKVTQSSRYLVKRTGEKVFLECVQDMDHENMFWYRQDPGLGLRLIYFSYDVKMKEKGDIPEGYSVSREKKERFSLILESASTNQTSMYLCASSRDSNSPLHFGNGTRLTVT.

CDR3 in amino acids: CASSLWVAGARLTGELFF. CDR3 nucleotides: TGTGCCAGCAGCTTGTGGGTAGCGGGAGCCCGCCTCACCGGGGAGCTGTTTTTT. The gene calls are TRBV5-8 and TRBJ2-2; TRBD2 aligns across 9 bases. V dropped 1 base and J dropped 4; count of bases not matched to a gene: 11. The CDR3 runs 18 residues. CDR1 is SGHTS and CDR2 is YDEGEE in the germline V gene.

The chain carries TRBV10-1 and TRBJ2-5; TRBD2 agrees at 8 bases. Trimming took 2 bases from V and 4 from J; bases not matched to a gene: 9. CDR1 is WNHNN, CDR2 SYGVQD, per germline (reference sequence). This CDR3 has 16 amino acids. The CDR3 loop is CASSEGSGERSETQYF. For the CDR3, the DNA is TGCGCCAGCAGTGAGGGTAGCGGGGAAAGATCAGAGACCCAGTACTTC.

The chain employs TRBV30 and TRBJ2-5, with TRBD2 matching 15 bases. This CDR3 contains 15 residues. Germline CDR1 GTSNPN, CDR2 SVGIG (reference sequence). With V trimmed by 2 bases and J by 5 bases, 3 bases remained unmatched. The CDR3 here is CAWSSGTSGGETQYF. The CDR3 nucleotides read TGTGCCTGGAGTTCCGGGACTAGCGGGGGGGAGACCCAGTACTTC. The variable domain in full, completed from reference TRBV30 and TRBJ2-5, reads SQTIHQWPATLVQPVGSPLSLECTVEGTSNPNLYWYRQAAGRGLQLLFYSVGIGQISSEVPQNLSASRPQDRQFILSSKKLLLSDSGFYLCAWSSGTSGGETQYFGPGTRLLVL.

The rearrangement joins TRBV11-2 to TRBJ2-3, with D uncertain. The CDR3 length is 14 residues. The germline CDR1 and CDR2 sequences are SGHAT and FQNNGV. V shed 0 bases and J shed 6 bases, with 10 bases lying between them. In nucleotides, the CDR3 is TGTGCCAGCAGCTTAGATCCTACTCCTGATACGCAGTATTTT. It translates to CASSLDPTPDTQYF.

The chain has TRBV5-1 and TRBJ2-1; 10 bases align to TRBD1. Trimming removed 6 bases from V and 4 bases from J; junction bases left unmatched: 7. Per the germline V gene, CDR1 is SGHRS and CDR2 is YFSETQ. This CDR3 has 15 amino acids. CDR3 DNA sequence: TGCGCCAGCAACAAAAGGACAGGGGGGTACAATGAGCAGTTCTTC. Translated, it gives CASNKRTGGYNEQFF. Supplemented by reference TRBV5-1 and TRBJ2-1, the full variable domain reads KAGVTQTPRYLIKTRGQQVTLSCSPISGHRSVSWYQQTPGQGLQFLFEYFSETQRNKGNFPGRFSGRQFSNSRSEMNVSTLELGDSALYLCASNKRTGGYNEQFFGPGTRLTVL.

V is TRBV24-1 and J is TRBJ2-3; 7 bases line up with TRBD2. The CDR3 contains 15 residues. Looked up from germline, CDR1 is KGHDR and CDR2 is SFDVKD. V shed 1 base, J shed 5 bases, and the junction held 5 bases outside the gene matches. The CDR3 DNA sequence: TGTGCCACCAGTGATTTCACTAGCGCGGGAGATACGCAGTATTTT. Protein sequence: CATSDFTSAGDTQYF.